What follows are 25 T cell receptor beta chains derived from one specimen sequenced in a study of vaccination and CD4 T cells after COVID-19. Treatment meaning: approximately nine-day PBMC culture with coronavirus spike peptide pools or control peptides (ViraFEST assay). Their antigen targets remain unknown. Sequencing of cultured CD4+ T cell DNA used the Oncomine TCR Beta short-read assay. Using its own MiXCR run on the PCR reads, TCRdb lists one record per CDR3 protein. The sample includes approximately 20,000 distinct CDR3 sequences, roughly 31% of them seen just once. What was sequenced was cultured CD4+ T cells from blood. These receptors were collected from a human donor with COVID-19.

The chain couples TRBV7-9 to TRBJ2-7, with 7 bases identical to TRBD1. This CDR3 has 15 residues. V lost 5 bases to trimming and J lost 0 bases; unmatched junction nucleotides: 7. The germline gives CDR1 SEHNR, CDR2 FQNEAQ (reference sequence). The CDR3 loop reads CASSREGTVSYEQYF. CDR3 DNA: TGTGCCAGCAGCCGAGAAGGGACAGTCTCCTACGAGCAGTACTTC.

The chain combines TRBV7-9 with TRBJ2-1; D remains unclear. Per the germline V gene, CDR1 is SEHNR and CDR2 is FQNEAQ (reference sequence). V was cut by 5 bases and J by 0 bases, with 11 bases left in between. There are 15 residues in the CDR3. In DNA form, the CDR3 reads TGTGCCAGCAGCGATGGCAGTCACTCCTACAATGAGCAGTTCTTC. Its protein product is CASSDGSHSYNEQFF.

This rearrangement joins TRBV27 to TRBJ2-5; D call uncertain. CDR1 is MNHEY, CDR2 SMNVEV, per germline (reference sequence). Trimming removed 0 bases from V and 2 bases from J, with 10 bases in between. The CDR3 totals 15 residues. The CDR3 region is CASSLSLRKQETQYF. The DNA for the CDR3 is TGTGCCAGCAGTTTATCGTTGCGTAAACAAGAGACCCAGTACTTC.

The V and J genes are TRBV7-9 and TRBJ1-6; maybe TRBD1 (6 bases). Germline V lookup: CDR1 SEHNR, CDR2 FQNEAQ (reference sequence). V was shortened by 3 bases and J by 10 bases, with 10 bases between the two germline ends. The CDR3 loop spans 13 amino acids. CDR3 DNA: TGTGCCAGCAGCTTTCCAGGGGTCTCACCCCTCCACTTT. It specifies CASSFPGVSPLHF.

The chain joins TRBV2 to TRBJ2-7; no clear D. The CDR3 has 13 residues. Germline loops: CDR1 SNHLY, CDR2 FYNNEI. Trimming stripped 1 base from V and 4 bases from J, with 8 bases between. The CDR3 reads CASSEGSKYEQYF. CDR3 DNA sequence: TGTGCCAGCAGTGAAGGGAGCAAGTACGAGCAGTACTTC.

The chain recombines TRBV11-2 with TRBJ1-1, with D possibly matching TRBD1 (5 bases). Trimming cost V 0 bases and J 5 bases, with 16 bases left between them. Germline V gene sequence: CDR1 SGHAT, CDR2 FQNNGV. CDR3 length equals 16 residues. The CDR3 protein is CASSLEFGKKGTEAFF. The DNA of the CDR3 is TGTGCCAGCAGCTTAGAGTTTGGCAAAAAGGGGACTGAAGCTTTCTTT.

In this sample, this clonotype turned up a few times. The chain has TRBV6-1 and TRBJ2-4; 9 positions agree with TRBD1. The trim removed 6 bases at V and 14 bases at J, leaving 14 bases unmatched. The germline CDR1 and CDR2 sequences are MNHNS and SASEGT. The CDR3 has 14 residues. CDR3 bases: TGTGCCAGCAGGCACCCGGGACAGGGACGGACCAAGTACTTC. It codes for CASRHPGQGRTKYF.

The J gene is TRBJ2-3, the V gene TRBV5-6; 9 nucleotides match TRBD2. Germline loops: CDR1 SGHDT, CDR2 YYEEEE. The V and J ends lost 1 base and 3 bases, in that order; junction bases with no gene match: 6. The CDR3 totals 16 residues. The CDR3 here is CASSLLGGGETDTQYF. DNA of the CDR3: TGTGCCAGCAGCTTGCTGGGCGGGGGGGAGACAGATACGCAGTATTTT.

The sample holds a few counts of this clonotype. The chain recombines TRBV6-2 or TRBV6-3 with TRBJ2-3; 8 bases align to TRBD2. Germline CDR1 is MNHEY and CDR2 is SVGEGT. The junction had 7 bases not matched to a gene; V was cut back by 6 bases and J by 2 bases. The length of the CDR3 is 15 residues. In nucleotides, the CDR3 is TGTGCCAGCAGCTCAGCGGGGGTATACACAGATACGCAGTATTTT. Translation: CASSSAGVYTDTQYF.

This clonotype was counted a few times. The chain uses TRBV10-1 and TRBJ1-1, with D tentatively TRBD1 (5 bases). V dropped 6 bases and J dropped 11 bases, with 13 bases sitting between them. The CDR3 length is 11 residues. Germline-derived CDR1 and CDR2 are WNHNN and SYGVQD (reference sequence). Here the CDR3 reads CASSPGLVAFF. DNA for the CDR3: TGCGCCAGCAGCCCAGGGTTAGTGGCTTTCTTT.

The sample holds a few counts of this clonotype. This chain joins TRBV19 and TRBJ1-3; D unclear. The CDR3 spans 15 residues. The V and J ends lost 5 bases and 4 bases respectively, with 15 bases between them. Germline V gene sequence: CDR1 LNHDA, CDR2 SQIVND (reference sequence). CDR3 DNA: TGTGCCAGTAGTGCGCCGCGGTTTTCGGGAAACACCATATATTTT. Its translation is CASSAPRFSGNTIYF. Using reference TRBV19 and TRBJ1-3 for the parts outside the CDR3, the full variable domain is DGGITQSPKYLFRKEGQNVTLSCEQNLNHDAMYWYRQDPGQGLRLIYYSQIVNDFQKGDIAEGYSVSREKKESFPLTVTSAQKNPTAFYLCASSAPRFSGNTIYFGEGSWLTVV.

The rearrangement joins TRBV10-2 to TRBJ1-1; TRBD1 agrees at 7 bases. Trimming took 7 bases from V and 7 from J; bases not matched to a gene: 9. This CDR3 is 13 amino acids long. Germline V gene data show CDR1 as WSHSY and CDR2 as SAAADI. The CDR3 DNA reads TGCGCCAGCATTAACGACAGGGCGTATGAAGCTTTCTTT. It encodes CASINDRAYEAFF.

This clonotype rates as medium-sized. The gene calls are TRBV10-3 and TRBJ1-1, with a weak D call TRBD1 (5 bases). The CDR3 is 14 amino acids. Trimming removed 6 bases at V and 1 base at J, with 12 bases between. Looked up from germline, CDR1 is ENHRY and CDR2 is SYGVKD. In DNA, the CDR3 is TGTGCCATCAGGGTCGGGACGGAGAACACTGAAGCTTTCTTT. As protein: CAIRVGTENTEAFF.

The chain carries TRBV29-1 and TRBJ1-2; weak D call: TRBD1 (5 bases). The CDR3 sequence is 14 residues long. V was shortened by 4 bases and J by 6 bases, with 18 bases between the two germline ends. Germline CDR1 and CDR2: SQVTM and ANQGSEA. CDR3 amino acids: CSVGRAGYRHGYTF. CDR3 bases: TGCAGCGTTGGCAGGGCGGGTTATCGGCATGGCTACACCTTC.

This clonotype was seen more than once but under ten times. The J gene is TRBJ1-4, the V gene TRBV7-6; D unresolved. Germline CDR1 and CDR2: SGHVS and FNYEAQ. This CDR3 has 15 amino acids. Between the trimmed V and J ends, which lost 1 base and 8 bases, there was a span of 14 bases. DNA of the CDR3: TGTGCCAGCAGCTTAGTCCCACTGGGAGGAGAAAAACTGTTTTTT. This translates into CASSLVPLGGEKLFF.

In DNA form, the CDR3 reads TGTGCCAGCAGCCAAGAACCCCAATTTGGCACTGAAGCTTTCTTT. Translation: CASSQEPQFGTEAFF. The rearrangement uses TRBV14 and TRBJ1-1; no reliable D call. The CDR3 runs to 15 residues. CDR1 and CDR2 (germline): SGHDN, FVKESK. The germline V and J ends were trimmed by 0 bases and 4 bases, with 12 bases remaining between them.

This rearrangement joins TRBV7-3 to TRBJ2-3, with 7 nucleotides matching TRBD2. The V gene's germline CDR1 is SGHTA and CDR2 FQGTGA. With 2 bases clipped from V and 2 bases from J, the junction kept 4 bases outside the gene matches. This CDR3 region has 15 residues. The CDR3 nucleotides are TGTGCCAGCAGCTTAGTGGGACTATCCACAGATACGCAGTATTTT. It is translated as CASSLVGLSTDTQYF. Looking up the rest from reference TRBV7-3 and TRBJ2-3 gives the full variable domain: GAGVSQTPSNKVTEKGKYVELRCDPISGHTALYWYRQSLGQGPEFLIYFQGTGAADDSGLPNDRFFAVRPEGSVSTLKIQRTERGDSAVYLCASSLVGLSTDTQYFGPGTRLTVL.

The rearrangement links TRBV19 to TRBJ2-1; perhaps TRBD1 as D (5 bases). Germline CDR1 is LNHDA and CDR2 is SQIVND (reference sequence). V lost 1 base to trimming and J lost 6 bases, with 13 bases between them. CDR3 length equals 15 residues. The CDR3 bases are TGTGCCAGTAGTATAGCAGGGTTACACAGCAATGAGCAGTTCTTC. Its translation is CASSIAGLHSNEQFF.

This clonotype has a handful of counts. V gene TRBV11-1 combines with J gene TRBJ2-3, with a possible D match to TRBD1 (6 bases). This CDR3 comprises 15 residues. Trimming removed 3 bases at V and 0 bases at J, with 10 bases between. From germline, CDR1 is SGHAT and CDR2 FQDESV (reference sequence). The CDR3 bases are TGTGCCAGCAGCTTGGACAGAATCAGCACAGATACGCAGTATTTT. Amino acids: CASSLDRISTDTQYF.

The CDR3 sequence is CASSLTPGGASKQYF. DNA of the CDR3: TGTGCCAGCAGCTTAACTCCGGGGGGGGCCAGTAAGCAGTACTTC. The chain recombines TRBV7-3 with TRBJ2-7; 8 bases agree with TRBD2. This CDR3 region has 15 residues. Germline trimming cut 0 bases from V and 8 bases from J; bases unmatched to any gene: 9. The V gene's germline CDR1 is SGHTA and CDR2 FQGTGA.

This clonotype showed up just once. The chain recombines TRBV4-3 with TRBJ2-7; 9 bases match TRBD2. Trimming took 1 base from V and 2 from J; bases not matched to a gene: 3. The germline V gene encodes CDR1 LGHNA and CDR2 YSLEER. CDR3 size: 15 residues. The CDR3 spells CASSQVAGATYEQYF. CDR3 bases: TGCGCCAGCAGCCAAGTAGCGGGGGCGACCTACGAGCAGTACTTC.

This clonotype was observed a handful of times. This rearrangement joins TRBV7-2 to TRBJ2-7; 11 bases agree with TRBD2. There are 17 residues in the CDR3. V lost 5 bases and J lost 2; bases outside the gene matches: 11. Per the germline V gene, CDR1 is SGHTA and CDR2 is FQGNSA. The CDR3 DNA reads as TGTGCCAGCAGCCACCCCCTAGCGGGGGGCTATACCTACGAGCAGTACTTC. The encoded protein is CASSHPLAGGYTYEQYF.

V usage is TRBV11-1 and J usage is TRBJ2-1, with D uncertain. In germline, CDR1 is SGHAT, CDR2 FQDESV (reference sequence). The ends were cut back, 5 bases at V and 5 bases at J, with 4 bases in the middle. The CDR3 has 11 amino acids. The CDR3 sequence: CASSADNEQFF. The CDR3 DNA reads as TGTGCCAGCAGCGCAGACAATGAGCAGTTCTTC.

The chain joins TRBV3-1 to TRBJ1-1; 9 nucleotides match TRBD1. This CDR3 comprises 14 residues. CDR1 LGHDT and CDR2 YNNKEL come from the germline V gene (reference sequence). The V gene end was trimmed by 5 bases and the J gene end by 5 bases; junction bases not matched to a gene: 6. CDR3 coding DNA: TGTGCCAGCAGCTCCCGGACAGGGGAGACTGAAGCTTTCTTT. This encodes CASSSRTGETEAFF.

The chain joins TRBV5-1 to TRBJ2-5; tentative D call: TRBD1 (6 bases). The CDR3 spans 14 residues. V dropped 7 bases and J dropped 1 base, with 14 bases sitting between them. Per germline, CDR1 SGHRS and CDR2 YFSETQ. CDR3 residues: CASAEQGRQETQYF. CDR3 coding DNA: TGCGCCAGCGCCGAACAGGGTCGCCAAGAGACCCAGTACTTC.